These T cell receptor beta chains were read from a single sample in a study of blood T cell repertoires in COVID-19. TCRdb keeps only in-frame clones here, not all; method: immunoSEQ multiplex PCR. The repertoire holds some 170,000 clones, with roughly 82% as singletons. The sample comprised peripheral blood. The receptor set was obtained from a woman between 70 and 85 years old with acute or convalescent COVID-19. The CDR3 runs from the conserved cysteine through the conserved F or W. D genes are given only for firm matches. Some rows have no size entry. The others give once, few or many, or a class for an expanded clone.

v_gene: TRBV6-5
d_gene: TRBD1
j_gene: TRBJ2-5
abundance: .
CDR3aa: CASNGQGLYSETQYF
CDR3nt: TGTGCCAGCAATGGACAGGGTCTCTATTCGGAGACCCAGTACTTC

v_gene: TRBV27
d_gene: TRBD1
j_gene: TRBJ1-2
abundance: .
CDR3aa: CASSLQGANYGYTF
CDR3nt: TGTGCCAGCAGCCTACAGGGGGCCAACTATGGCTACACCTTC

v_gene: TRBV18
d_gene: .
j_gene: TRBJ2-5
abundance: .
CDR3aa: CASSPRTTPQETQYF
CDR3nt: TGTGCCAGCTCACCACGAACAACACCCCAAGAGACCCAGTACTTC

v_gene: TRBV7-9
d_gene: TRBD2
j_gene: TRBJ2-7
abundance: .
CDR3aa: CASSLESGRGSYEQYF
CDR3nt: TGTGCCAGCAGCTTAGAAAGCGGGAGAGGCTCCTACGAGCAGTACTTC

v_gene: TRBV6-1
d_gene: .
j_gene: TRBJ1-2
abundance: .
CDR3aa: CASSELYREGVGYTF
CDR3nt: TGTGCCAGCAGTGAGTTGTACAGGGAAGGAGTCGGCTACACCTTC

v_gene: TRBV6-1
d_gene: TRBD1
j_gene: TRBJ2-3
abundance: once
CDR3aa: CASSEGTGGSGTQYF
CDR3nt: TGTGCCAGCAGTGAGGGGACAGGGGGTTCGGGTACGCAGTATTTT

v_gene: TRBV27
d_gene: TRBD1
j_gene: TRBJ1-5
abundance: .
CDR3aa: CASSLRRGREPQHF
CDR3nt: TGTGCCAGCAGTTTAAGGAGGGGGCGGGAGCCCCAGCATTTT

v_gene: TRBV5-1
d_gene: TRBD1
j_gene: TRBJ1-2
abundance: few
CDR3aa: CASSRGADRGYGYTF
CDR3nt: TGCGCCAGCAGCCGGGGGGCGGACAGGGGTTATGGCTACACCTTC

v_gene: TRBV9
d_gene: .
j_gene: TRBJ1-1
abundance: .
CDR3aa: CASSVGGGDTEAFF
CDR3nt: TGTGCCAGCAGCGTAGGCGGAGGGGACACTGAAGCTTTCTTT

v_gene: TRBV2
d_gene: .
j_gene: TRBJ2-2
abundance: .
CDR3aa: CASSLYTSNTGELFF
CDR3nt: TGTGCCAGCAGCCTGTACACATCAAACACCGGGGAGCTGTTTTTT

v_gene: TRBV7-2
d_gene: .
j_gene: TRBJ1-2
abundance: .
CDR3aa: CASSLGRTGNGGYTF
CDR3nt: TGTGCCAGCAGCTTAGGTCGTACAGGGAACGGTGGCTACACCTTC

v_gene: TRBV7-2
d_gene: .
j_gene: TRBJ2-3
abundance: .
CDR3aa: CASSLQASASDTQYF
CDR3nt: TGTGCCAGCAGCTTACAGGCTAGCGCGTCGGATACGCAGTATTTT

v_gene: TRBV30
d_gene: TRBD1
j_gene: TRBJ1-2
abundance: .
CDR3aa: CAWNSGGRNYGYTF
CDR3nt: TGTGCCTGGAACTCAGGGGGCAGAAACTATGGCTACACCTTC

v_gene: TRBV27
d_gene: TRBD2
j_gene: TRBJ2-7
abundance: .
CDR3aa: CASSELGTSGGEQYF
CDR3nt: TGTGCCAGCAGCGAGCTGGGGACTAGCGGGGGGGAGCAGTACTTC

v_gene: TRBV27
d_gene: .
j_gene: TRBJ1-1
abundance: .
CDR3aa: CASTPWGGGTEAFF
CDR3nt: TGTGCCAGCACCCCCTGGGGGGGCGGCACTGAAGCTTTCTTT

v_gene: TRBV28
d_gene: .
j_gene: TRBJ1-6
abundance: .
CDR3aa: CASSSAGNSPLHF
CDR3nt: TGTGCCAGCAGTAGCGCAGGGAATTCACCCCTCCACTTT

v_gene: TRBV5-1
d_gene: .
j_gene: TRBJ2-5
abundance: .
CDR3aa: CASSLLQSGETQYF
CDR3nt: TGCGCCAGCAGCTTGCTACAAAGCGGAGAGACCCAGTACTTC

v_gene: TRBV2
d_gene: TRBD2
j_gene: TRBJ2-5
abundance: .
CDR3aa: CASSDSSGPRGETQYF
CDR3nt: TGTGCCAGCAGTGATTCTAGCGGGCCCAGAGGAGAGACCCAGTACTTC

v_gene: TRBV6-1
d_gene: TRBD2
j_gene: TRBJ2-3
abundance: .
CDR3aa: CASTGGADTQYF
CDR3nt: TGTGCCAGCACGGGAGGCGCAGATACGCAGTATTTT

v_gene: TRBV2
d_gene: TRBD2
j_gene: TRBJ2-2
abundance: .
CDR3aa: CASSGQQSGLAVHGELFF
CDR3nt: TGTGCCAGCAGCGGCCAGCAGTCGGGACTAGCGGTTCACGGGGAGCTGTTTTTT

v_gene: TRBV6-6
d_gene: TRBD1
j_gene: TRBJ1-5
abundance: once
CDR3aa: CASSFDRDSNQPQHF
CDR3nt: TGTGCCAGCAGTTTCGACAGGGATAGCAATCAGCCCCAGCATTTT

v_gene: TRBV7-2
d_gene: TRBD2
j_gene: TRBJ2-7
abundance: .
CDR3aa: CASSLGGLAVAYEQYF
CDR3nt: TGTGCCAGCAGCTTAGGTGGACTAGCGGTTGCCTACGAGCAGTACTTC

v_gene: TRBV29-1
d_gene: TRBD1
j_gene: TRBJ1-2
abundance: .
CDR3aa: CSVFHRGWIGYTF
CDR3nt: TGCAGCGTATTCCACAGGGGGTGGATCGGCTACACCTTC

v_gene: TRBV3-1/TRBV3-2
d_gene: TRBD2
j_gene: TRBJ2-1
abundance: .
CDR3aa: CASSQALAGGLNEQFF
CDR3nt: TGTGCCAGCAGCCAAGCGCTAGCGGGAGGGTTAAATGAGCAGTTCTTC

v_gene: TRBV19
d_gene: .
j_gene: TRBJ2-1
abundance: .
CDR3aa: CASSMAGRTEQFF
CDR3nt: TGTGCCAGTAGTATGGCAGGGCGTACTGAGCAGTTCTTC

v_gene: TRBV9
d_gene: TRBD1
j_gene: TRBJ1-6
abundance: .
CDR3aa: CASSEGAPPLHF
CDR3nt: TGTGCCAGCAGCGAGGGGGCTCCACCCCTCCACTTT

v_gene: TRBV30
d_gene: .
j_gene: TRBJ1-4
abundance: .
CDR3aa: CAWSTGKSTNEKLFF
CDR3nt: TGTGCCTGGAGTACGGGGAAATCAACTAATGAAAAACTGTTTTTT

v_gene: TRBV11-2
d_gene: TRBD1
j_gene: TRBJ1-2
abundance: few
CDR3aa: CASSLKAGQVYGYTF
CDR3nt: TGTGCCAGCAGCTTAAAAGCGGGACAGGTCTATGGCTACACCTTC

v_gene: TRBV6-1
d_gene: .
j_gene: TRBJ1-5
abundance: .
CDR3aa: CASSEGQRGNQPQHF
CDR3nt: TGTGCCAGCAGTGAAGGCCAGCGGGGCAATCAGCCCCAGCATTTT

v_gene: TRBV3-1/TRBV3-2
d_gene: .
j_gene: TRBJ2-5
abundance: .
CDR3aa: CASSQKTWLAGETQYF
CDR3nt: TGTGCCAGCAGCCAAAAGACGTGGCTAGCTGGGGAGACCCAGTACTTC

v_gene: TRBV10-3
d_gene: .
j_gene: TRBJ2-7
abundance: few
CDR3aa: CAISESIGVKNEQYF
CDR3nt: TGTGCCATCAGTGAGTCGATAGGGGTGAAGAACGAGCAGTACTTC

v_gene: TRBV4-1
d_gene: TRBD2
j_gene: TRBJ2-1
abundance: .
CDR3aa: CASSQGETSDEQFF
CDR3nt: TGCGCCAGCAGCCAAGGAGAGACTAGCGATGAGCAGTTCTTC

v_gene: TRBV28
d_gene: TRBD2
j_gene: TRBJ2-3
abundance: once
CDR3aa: CASSLGGSGSTQYF
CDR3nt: TGTGCCAGCAGTTTGGGGGGTAGCGGGAGCACGCAGTATTTT

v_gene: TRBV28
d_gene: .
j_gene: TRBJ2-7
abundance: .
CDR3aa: CASSPGSAYEQYF
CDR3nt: TGTGCCAGCAGTCCAGGGTCCGCCTACGAGCAGTACTTC

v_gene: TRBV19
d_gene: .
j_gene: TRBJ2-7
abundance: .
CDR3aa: CASSRKPNYEQYF
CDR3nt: TGTGCCAGTAGTCGCAAGCCGAACTACGAGCAGTACTTC

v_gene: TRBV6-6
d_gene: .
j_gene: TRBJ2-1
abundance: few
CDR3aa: CASSYTQGSYNEQFF
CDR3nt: TGTGCCAGCAGTTACACACAGGGATCCTACAATGAGCAGTTCTTC

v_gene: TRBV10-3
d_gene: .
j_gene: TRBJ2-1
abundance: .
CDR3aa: CAIRIDGGYNEQFF
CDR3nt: TGTGCCATCAGGATTGACGGGGGTTACAATGAGCAGTTCTTC

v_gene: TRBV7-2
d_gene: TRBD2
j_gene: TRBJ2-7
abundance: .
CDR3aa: CASSLSAGGTYEQYF
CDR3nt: TGTGCCAGCAGCTTATCCGCGGGAGGTACCTACGAGCAGTACTTC

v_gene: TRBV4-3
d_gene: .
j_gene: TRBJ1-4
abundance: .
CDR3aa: CASSHRNEKLFF
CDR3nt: TGCGCCAGCAGCCACCGTAATGAAAAACTGTTTTTT

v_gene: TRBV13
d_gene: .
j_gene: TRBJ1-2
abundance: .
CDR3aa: CASSPGSYGYTF
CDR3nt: TGTGCCAGCAGCCCCGGGAGTTATGGCTACACCTTC

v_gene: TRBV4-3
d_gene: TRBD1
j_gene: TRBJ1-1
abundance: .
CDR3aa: CASRRDRMNTEAFF
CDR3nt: TGCGCCAGCAGACGGGACAGAATGAACACTGAAGCTTTCTTT